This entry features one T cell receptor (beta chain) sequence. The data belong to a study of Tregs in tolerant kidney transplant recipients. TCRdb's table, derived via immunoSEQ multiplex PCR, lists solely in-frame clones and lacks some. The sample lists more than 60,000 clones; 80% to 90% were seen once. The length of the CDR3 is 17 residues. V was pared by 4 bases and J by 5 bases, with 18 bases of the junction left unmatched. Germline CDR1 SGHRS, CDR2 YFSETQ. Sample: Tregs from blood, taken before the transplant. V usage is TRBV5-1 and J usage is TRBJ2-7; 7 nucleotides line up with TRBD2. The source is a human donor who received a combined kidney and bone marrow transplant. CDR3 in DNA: TGCGCCAGCAGCCTCGGACTAGAGGGTGGGAAAAAAAACGAGCAGTACTTC. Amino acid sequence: CASSLGLEGGKKNEQYF.